Listed below are T cell receptor beta chains from one sample, sequenced in a study of cytomegalovirus exposure and HLA in healthy donors. Here immunoSEQ multiplex PCR was the method, and the copy in TCRdb shows in-frame clones only, minus some. The table lists some 120,000 clones, 50% to 65% of them singletons. Sequencing input: PBMCs. The receptors shown here come from a woman aged 40 to 50 in good health and CMV-seropositive. Each CDR3 is given with its conserved first and last residue. The D gene is left open where the match is weak. Rows may omit the clone size; those that give it use once, few, many or a size class.

TGTGCCAGCAGCCAAGAACTAGCGGGAACCATTATCACAGATACGCAGTATTTT	CASSQELAGTIITDTQYF	TRBV4-2	TRBJ2-3	TRBD2	.
TGTGCCAGCACCCGGAGGACAGGTATCTACGAGCAGTACTTC	CASTRRTGIYEQYF	TRBV11-2	TRBJ2-7	TRBD1	.
TGTGCCAGCAGCCGGAGGGACAGGAACACCGGGGAGCTGTTTTTT	CASSRRDRNTGELFF	TRBV5-4	TRBJ2-2	.	.
TGTGCCAGCAGTCTTTGGGGCCGGGGGGGAATGCGGGATGGCTACACCTTC	CASSLWGRGGMRDGYTF	TRBV28	TRBJ1-2	.	few
TGCGCCAGCAGCCAAGATACGGAGCTACGACAGCAGTACTTC	CASSQDTELRQQYF	TRBV4-1	TRBJ2-5	.	.
TGTGCCAGCAGCCCCGGGACTAGCAGGAATGAGCAGTTCTTC	CASSPGTSRNEQFF	TRBV11-3	TRBJ2-1	TRBD2	.
TGTGCCAGCAGCACGGCTGGTCCGGGACAGATTCATCAGCCCCAGCATTTT	CASSTAGPGQIHQPQHF	TRBV7-2	TRBJ1-5	TRBD1	.
TGTGCCAGCAGCTCTCTCGACAGGCGATTGCTGCGAGAAGCTTTCTTT	CASSSLDRRLLREAFF	TRBV28	TRBJ1-1	.	once
TGTGCCAGCAGCCATACAGGGTTTTGGGGCTACACCTTC	CASSHTGFWGYTF	TRBV14	TRBJ1-2	.	.
TGTGCCAGCAGTTCCCCCCGGCTAGGTGGAGAGACCCAGTACTTC	CASSSPRLGGETQYF	TRBV28	TRBJ2-5	.	few
TGCGCCAGCACCCGACAGGGGGCCTTCTGGGAGCAGTACTTC	CASTRQGAFWEQYF	TRBV23-1	TRBJ2-7	TRBD1	.
TGCGCCAGCAGCTTCACTAGCGGGAGGACTTACAATGAGCAGTTCTTC	CASSFTSGRTYNEQFF	TRBV5-1	TRBJ2-1	TRBD2	once
TGTGCCAGCAGCAGCTATAGGCGGGCCCATTACGAGCAGTACTTC	CASSSYRRAHYEQYF	TRBV7-9	TRBJ2-7	.	.
TGTGCCAGCAGCTTGGGGGGGACAGTGTACCAAGAGACCCAGTACTTC	CASSLGGTVYQETQYF	TRBV5-4	TRBJ2-5	TRBD1	.
TGCGCCAGCAGCCAAGATTGGCAGGTATATGGTTCACCCCTCCACTTT	CASSQDWQVYGSPLHF	TRBV4-3	TRBJ1-6	.	.
TGCAGCGTGGGATGGGGACAGGGGTCTAATGAAAAACTGTTTTTT	CSVGWGQGSNEKLFF	TRBV29-1	TRBJ1-4	TRBD1	few
TGCGCCAGCAGCCAGGCGGGACAGGGTAGTTCACCCCTCCACTTT	CASSQAGQGSSPLHF	TRBV4-3	TRBJ1-6	TRBD1	few
TGTGCCAGCAGCTTAGAGGGGGCCGGCGGGGAGCTGTTTTTT	CASSLEGAGGELFF	TRBV13	TRBJ2-2	TRBD1	.
TGTGCCAGTAGTACGGGACTAGCGGCTAGCACAGATACGCAGTATTTT	CASSTGLAASTDTQYF	TRBV19	TRBJ2-3	TRBD2	.
TGTGCCAGCAGTTGGACAGGGTTCGATGGCTACACCTTC	CASSWTGFDGYTF	TRBV6-6	TRBJ1-2	TRBD1	.
TGTGCCAGCAGTGACAGGGGACCCAATCAGCCCCAGCATTTT	CASSDRGPNQPQHF	TRBV2	TRBJ1-5	.	.
TGCGCCAGCAGGACAGTCCCCTTGGAAGAATCACCCCTCCACTTT	CASRTVPLEESPLHF	TRBV5-1	TRBJ1-6	.	once
TGCGCCAGCAGCATGGACAGGGGCCTAGGGGAGCAGTTCTTC	CASSMDRGLGEQFF	TRBV5-1	TRBJ2-1	TRBD1	.
TGCGCCAGCAGCGGGTCGGGACTAGCGGGAGGGCAAGGCCACGAGCAGTACTTC	CASSGSGLAGGQGHEQYF	TRBV5-1	TRBJ2-7	TRBD2	few
TGTGCCAGTATACAGGGTATGAACACTGAAGCTTTCTTT	CASIQGMNTEAFF	TRBV2	TRBJ1-1	.	few
TGCGCCAGCAGCTTGGCAACAGGGGGCCCTGAAGCTTTCTTT	CASSLATGGPEAFF	TRBV5-1	TRBJ1-1	TRBD1	.
TGTGCCAGCAGCTTCCGTGGGCGCCAGCCTATGAACACTGAAGCATTCTTT	CASSFRGRQPMNTEAFF	TRBV7-6	TRBJ1-1	.	.
TGTGCCAGCAGCTTAGCAGCGGCGGGCTACAATGAGCAGTTCTTC	CASSLAAAGYNEQFF	TRBV7-8	TRBJ2-1	.	.
TGCGCCAGCAGCCAAGTCAGCAGGGCTAATTCACCCCTCCACTTT	CASSQVSRANSPLHF	TRBV4-1	TRBJ1-6	.	.
TGTGCCAGCAGGGTGGGAGGAGCGGGAGGTCGGGAGCAGTTCTTC	CASRVGGAGGREQFF	TRBV6-5	TRBJ2-1	TRBD2	.
TGTGCCAGCAGCGTCGGACTAGCGGTAAATGAGCAGTTCTTC	CASSVGLAVNEQFF	TRBV7-9	TRBJ2-1	TRBD2	once
TGTGCCAGCAGCGCGACTGGGACTAGCGGGACCGCCGGTCAGACAGGGGAGCTGTTTTTT	CASSATGTSGTAGQTGELFF	TRBV9	TRBJ2-2	TRBD2	few
TGCGCCAGCAGCTTGGCCACCGGGACACCCAGCTTT	CASSLATGTPSF	TRBV5-1	TRBJ2-3	.	.
TGTGCCAGCAGTAGAAGCGGGAGGGCCCTCGATGAGCAGTTCTTC	CASSRSGRALDEQFF	TRBV7-3	TRBJ2-1	TRBD2	once
TGTGCCAGCAGTACTACAGGGGGTTCGACTGAAGCTTTCTTT	CASSTTGGSTEAFF	TRBV2	TRBJ1-1	TRBD1	few
TGTGCCAGCAGCTTCCCGAAGGACAGGGGTCGGTCGAGCTCCTACGAGCAGTACTTC	CASSFPKDRGRSSSYEQYF	TRBV11-2	TRBJ2-7	TRBD1	.
TGTGCCAGCAGCCCTAGCGGCAATGAGCAGTTCTTC	CASSPSGNEQFF	TRBV7-9	TRBJ2-1	TRBD2	.
TGTGCCAGCAGCTCCCGGACAGACGCACTGTTTTTT	CASSSRTDALFF	TRBV7-2	TRBJ1-4	.	.
TGTGCCAGCAGTAGCGGTACCTGGACCACCGGGGAGCTGTTTTTT	CASSSGTWTTGELFF	TRBV6-5	TRBJ2-2	.	.
TGTGCCAGCAGCCAAGACACCACCATCAGGACTGAAGCTTTCTTT	CASSQDTTIRTEAFF	TRBV5-6	TRBJ1-1	.	.
TGTGCCAGTAGTCCTAGGGGGTTTTCCACAGATACGCAGTATTTT	CASSPRGFSTDTQYF	TRBV19	TRBJ2-3	.	.
TGTGCCAGCAGCTCCCTGTTCAGGGGCTATGGCTACACCTTC	CASSSLFRGYGYTF	TRBV5-4	TRBJ1-2	.	few
TGTGCCAGCATTCTAAGCAATGAGCAGTTCTTC	CASILSNEQFF	TRBV25-1	TRBJ2-1	.	.
TGTGCCAGCAGCGGAGCTGCGGGGGTTTACAATGAGCAGTTCTTC	CASSGAAGVYNEQFF	TRBV5-4	TRBJ2-1	TRBD2	.
TGCAGCGTTGAAGGGCTAGCCCTCCGCACAGATACGCAGTATTTT	CSVEGLALRTDTQYF	TRBV29-1	TRBJ2-3	.	.
TGTGCCAGCACGGCGACCCCGTTCTCGGACAATCGACAGCCCCAGCATTTT	CASTATPFSDNRQPQHF	TRBV7-6	TRBJ1-5	.	.
TGTGCCAGCAAGGACTACGAATCCTACAATGAGCAGTTCTTC	CASKDYESYNEQFF	TRBV2	TRBJ2-1	.	few
TGTGCCAGCTCACCACTCGAGGGGGACACTGAAGCTTTCTTT	CASSPLEGDTEAFF	TRBV18	TRBJ1-1	.	.
TGTGCCAGCAGCATGCAGGGTTCAAGGGGGAATGAGCAGTTCTTC	CASSMQGSRGNEQFF	TRBV5-4	TRBJ2-1	.	few
TGTGCCAGCAGCCCCCCCCGGGCCGGGGGACTAGCGAAAGCAGATACGCAGTATTTT	CASSPPRAGGLAKADTQYF	TRBV7-8	TRBJ2-3	TRBD2	few
TGTGCCAGTAGTATGACTAGCGGGAGTGTTGCCAAAAACATTCAGTACTTC	CASSMTSGSVAKNIQYF	TRBV19	TRBJ2-4	TRBD2	.
TGTGCCAGCAGCTTCGGACTAGCCGGCGAGCAGTACTTC	CASSFGLAGEQYF	TRBV11-3	TRBJ2-7	TRBD2	.
TGTGCCAGCAGACCGATCGGACCATTTGAGACAGGGAGTCCTTCACCCCTCCACTTT	CASRPIGPFETGSPSPLHF	TRBV7-9	TRBJ1-6	TRBD1	.
TGTGCCAGCAGCTTAGACAGGGCTTACAATGAGCAGTTCTTC	CASSLDRAYNEQFF	TRBV7-9	TRBJ2-1	.	.